The sequence of this T cell receptor beta chain was determined in a study of immune cell composition in non-small cell lung cancer. Overall study context: Most cases were lung adenocarcinoma or squamous cell carcinoma. Notes on the study in general: Lung squamous cell carcinoma tumours had significantly higher top 10 clone scores and productive clonality than lung adenocarcinoma. Approximately 79% of squamous and 30% to 40% of adenocarcinoma cases had tumour-associated clones >0.5%.

Clones were read by immunoSEQ multiplex PCR, and TCRdb kept only the in-frame ones, dropping some. The sample has some 9,100 clones; approximately 74% are singletons. As concerns this clone: Its antigen is as yet unknown.

The CDR3 has 13 amino acids. Unmatched junction bases numbered 5, after V lost 3 bases and J lost 7 bases. The germline V gene encodes CDR1 SGHNT and CDR2 YENEEA. The sequenced material came from lung tumor tissue. This receptor was identified in a human donor with non-small cell lung cancer. The chain carries TRBV11-3 and TRBJ1-1; 7 bases line up with TRBD1. The CDR3, as DNA: TGTGCCAGCAGCTTCCGGGACAGAAATGAAGCTTTCTTT. This codes for CASSFRDRNEAFF.